The source of this T cell receptor (beta chain) is a study of blood T cell repertoires in COVID-19. About the research overall: From the United States, Italy and Spain came samples of acute and convalescent COVID-19.

This clone was counted only a few times. Germline values: CDR1 MNHEY, CDR2 SVGAGI. CDR3 size: 13 residues. With 5 bases clipped from V and 4 bases from J, the junction kept 4 bases outside the gene matches. Some clones are missing from TCRdb's copy, which holds only in-frame ones; the method was immunoSEQ multiplex PCR. Found here are under 200,000 clones, around 84% of them singletons; the top ten hold around 1%. This sequence joins TRBV6-5 and TRBJ1-1; TRBD1 matches 7 bases. The receptor comes from a man aged 35 to 55 with acute or convalescent COVID-19. Sequenced sample: peripheral blood. The CDR3 spells CASSRNRGTEAFF. CDR3 DNA sequence: TGTGCCAGCAGTCGAAACAGGGGCACTGAAGCTTTCTTT.